The 13 T cell receptor beta chains below come from one sample, sequenced in a study of shared clonotypes between healthy human individuals. Naive CD8 isolation took CD45RO-negative cells positively selected for CCR7 and excluded terminally differentiated effector memory CD45RA+ cells. The data were produced by immunoSEQ multiplex PCR, yet TCRdb's version contains in-frame clones alone and is incomplete. The data contain over 2 million clones, approximately 95% of them seen just once; the ten biggest clones take up roughly 1.1%. Sequencing was done on a sample of naive CD8+ T cells sorted from blood. The receptors derive from a man aged 18-30 years in good health.

The J gene is TRBJ1-1, the V gene TRBV28; D is uncertain. The germline CDR1 and CDR2 sequences are MDHEN and SYDVKM. V lost 5 bases and J 11 bases, leaving 18 bases between the germline ends. The CDR3 extends over 13 amino acids. The CDR3 protein is CASSQDGLGLAFF. CDR3 nucleotides: TGTGCCAGCAGTCAGGACGGGCTAGGGCTCGCTTTCTTT.

The rearrangement joins TRBV11-3 to TRBJ2-1; D perhaps matches TRBD1 (6 bases). The germline V and J ends were trimmed by 3 bases and 4 bases, with 10 bases remaining between them. Germline V CDR1 and CDR2: SGHNT, YENEEA. The CDR3 is 14 residues long. CDR3 protein: CASSLAQGYNEQFF. The CDR3 nucleotides are TGTGCCAGCAGCTTGGCGCAGGGGTACAATGAGCAGTTCTTC.

On this clone itself: Other DNA sequences of this sample code for an identical CDR3. V is TRBV6-5 and J is TRBJ1-1; D ambiguous. This CDR3 is 14 amino acids long. Trimming took off 2 bases at V and 0 bases at J, with 7 bases between the two ends. Germline-derived CDR1 and CDR2 are MNHEY and SVGAGI. CDR3 nucleotide sequence: TGTGCCAGCAGTTACAGAGGGATGAACACTGAAGCTTTCTTT. Translating it yields CASSYRGMNTEAFF.

Details on this clone: Different DNA sequences within this sample yield the same CDR3. The genes are TRBV6-1 and TRBJ2-7; 7 bases fit TRBD1. The CDR3 is 13 residues long. CDR1 is MNHNS and CDR2 is SASEGT in the germline V gene. The trim removed 6 bases at V and 2 bases at J, leaving 4 bases unmatched. CDR3 in amino acids: CASSDRAPYEQYF. CDR3 sequence (DNA): TGTGCCAGCAGCGACAGGGCGCCCTACGAGCAGTACTTC.

V gene TRBV5-1 combines with J gene TRBJ1-1; a weak D match, TRBD1 (6 bases). CDR1 is SGHRS and CDR2 is YFSETQ in the germline V gene. The CDR3 consists of 15 residues. V lost 4 bases, J lost 3 bases, and 16 bases lay in between. The CDR3 nucleotides read TGCGCCAGCAGCGATAAACAATCAGGGGACACTGAAGCTTTCTTT. Translated, it gives CASSDKQSGDTEAFF.

V is TRBV10-3 and J is TRBJ2-1; D not resolved. CDR1 and CDR2 (germline): ENHRY, SYGVKD. The CDR3 has 12 residues. With 2 bases removed from V and 6 bases from J, the gap between germline ends came to 5 bases. Here the CDR3 DNA reads TGTGCCATCAGTGAGGCCTTCAATGAGCAGTTCTTC. It translates to CAISEAFNEQFF.

In the case of this clone: One end of the junction varies from germline; a read error may be responsible. The chain couples TRBV6-1 to TRBJ2-7; tentative D call: TRBD2 (6 bases). Germline CDR1 MNHNS, CDR2 SASEGT. This CDR3 spans 17 amino acids. Here the CDR3 DNA reads TGTGCCAGCAGTAAAGCAATCTCTAGCGCGAGCTCCTACGAGCAGTACTTC. The encoded protein is CASSKAISSASSYEQYF.

The chain links TRBV29-1 to TRBJ2-1; possibly TRBD2 for D (6 bases). CDR1 and CDR2 from the germline V gene are SQVTM and ANQGSEA. This CDR3 region has 14 residues. V was trimmed by 4 bases and J by 4 bases, leaving 14 bases between them. The CDR3 is CSVGTSAGYNEQFF. Written as DNA, the CDR3 is TGCAGCGTTGGGACTTCAGCGGGTTACAATGAGCAGTTCTTC.

This rearrangement joins TRBV4-1 to TRBJ1-5, with 9 bases aligning to TRBD1. The length of the CDR3 is 16 residues. Germline loops: CDR1 MGHRA, CDR2 YSYEKL. V trimming: 5 bases; J trimming: 3 bases; junction bases outside the gene matches: 8. The CDR3 coding sequence is TGCGCCAGCAGCAACAGACAGGGGGGGATCAATCAGCCCCAGCATTTT. It yields the protein CASSNRQGGINQPQHF.

The J gene is TRBJ2-3, the V gene TRBV4-1, with D tentatively TRBD2 (6 bases). V was pared by 4 bases and J by 8 bases, with 10 bases between. Per the germline V gene, CDR1 is MGHRA and CDR2 is YSYEKL. CDR3 length equals 12 residues. The CDR3 bases are TGCGCCAGCAGCCGCCTGGAGGGTACGCAGTATTTT. Encoded protein: CASSRLEGTQYF.

This chain links TRBV4-3 with TRBJ2-3; tentatively, D is TRBD2 (5 bases). The V and J ends lost 0 bases and 6 bases respectively, with 10 bases between them. Germline assignment: CDR1 LGHNA and CDR2 YSLEER. The CDR3 length is 14 residues. CDR3 bases: TGCGCCAGCAGCCAAGACCGGGGTGCGGATACGCAGTATTTT. Encoded protein: CASSQDRGADTQYF.

This clone was picked up one time. V gene TRBV30 combines with J gene TRBJ2-7; D may correspond to TRBD1 or TRBD2 (5 bases each). The CDR3 is made up of 14 amino acids. The germline CDR1 and CDR2 sequences are GTSNPN and SVGIG (reference sequence). V was clipped by 1 base and J by 0 bases, with 10 bases between them. CDR3 region: CAWSGGTYSYEQYF. Here the CDR3 DNA reads TGTGCCTGGAGTGGGGGGACCTACTCCTACGAGCAGTACTTC.

The V and J genes are TRBV2 and TRBJ2-5; 7 nucleotides match TRBD1. The CDR3 length is 16 residues. The germline CDR1 and CDR2 sequences are SNHLY and FYNNEI. The V segment lost 6 bases and the J segment 0 bases; nucleotides outside the gene matches: 10. CDR3 in amino acids: CASRKVGQSYQETQYF. CDR3 DNA sequence: TGTGCCAGCAGGAAGGTGGGACAGAGTTACCAAGAGACCCAGTACTTC.